This T cell receptor beta chain derives from a study of control samples from healthy donors and cancer patients. Data came from immunoSEQ multiplex PCR; TCRdb stores just in-frame clones and leaves some out. In the table there are roughly 140,000 clones, roughly nine tenths of which are singletons. Germline CDR1 reads SGHAT; CDR2 reads FQNNGV. Trimming removed 0 bases from V and 7 bases from J, with 6 bases in between. This CDR3 is built from 13 residues. The chain recombines TRBV11-2 with TRBJ2-2; unclear D gene. The sample comprised blood. This receptor was obtained from a man aged 25-45 years in good health. The CDR3 loop reads CASSLEPLGELFF. CDR3 sequence (DNA): TGTGCCAGCAGCTTAGAGCCCCTCGGGGAGCTGTTTTTT. Looking up the rest from reference TRBV11-2 and TRBJ2-2 gives the full variable domain: EAGVAQSPRYKIIEKRQSVAFWCNPISGHATLYWYQQILGQGPKLLIQFQNNGVVDDSQLPKDRFSAERLKGVDSTLKIQPAKLEDSAVYLCASSLEPLGELFFGEGSRLTVL.